A selection of T cell receptor beta chains follows, all from one sample in a study of control samples from healthy donors and cancer patients. TCRdb's table, derived via immunoSEQ multiplex PCR, lists solely in-frame clones and lacks some. Seen here are about 82,000 clones, around 91% observed once, and the top ten hold more than 7%. Sequences were obtained from blood. Receptors were obtained from a man in his forties or fifties in good health. CDR3s include the opening cysteine and the closing phenylalanine or tryptophan. Fields, in order: D gene, V gene, clone size, J gene, CDR3 protein, CDR3 DNA. A D gene is named only where the DNA matches it firmly. Clone size appears in some rows only: once, few, many, or a class for an expanded clone.

NA	TRBV4-1	NA	TRBJ1-2	CASSPRDSQDGYTF	TGCGCCAGCAGCCCCCGGGACTCACAGGATGGCTACACCTTC
NA	TRBV9	once	TRBJ1-2	CASSVDLGNYGYTF	TGTGCCAGCAGCGTAGATCTGGGTAACTATGGCTACACCTTC
TRBD2	TRBV7-2	NA	TRBJ2-7	CASSEDTGGYEQYF	TGTGCCAGCAGCGAGGACACGGGGGGCTACGAGCAGTACTTC
TRBD1	TRBV19	once	TRBJ1-1	CASSINRGLNTEAFF	TGTGCCAGTAGTATAAACAGGGGACTGAACACTGAAGCTTTCTTT
TRBD1	TRBV27	few	TRBJ2-6	CASTPGARGPSGANVLTF	TGTGCCAGCACCCCCGGCGCCAGGGGGCCCTCTGGGGCCAACGTCCTGACTTTC
NA	TRBV2	NA	TRBJ1-5	CASSEVRPERGNQPQHF	TGTGCCAGCAGTGAAGTACGCCCCGAAAGGGGAAATCAGCCCCAGCATTTT
NA	TRBV11-2	NA	TRBJ2-2	CASSLFAGTNTGELFF	TGTGCCAGCAGCTTGTTTGCGGGGACAAACACCGGGGAGCTGTTTTTT
TRBD1	TRBV5-1	NA	TRBJ2-5	CASSTQGASEETQYF	TGCGCCAGCAGCACCCAGGGGGCGTCAGAAGAGACCCAGTACTTC
NA	TRBV7-6	NA	TRBJ1-5	CASSQQLNQPQHF	TGTGCCAGCAGCCAACAATTGAATCAGCCCCAGCATTTT
NA	TRBV9	NA	TRBJ2-3	CASSADGAADTQYF	TGTGCCAGCAGCGCCGACGGGGCGGCAGATACGCAGTATTTT
NA	TRBV30	NA	TRBJ2-5	CAWSRGDETQYF	TGTGCCTGGAGTCGGGGCGATGAGACCCAGTACTTC
NA	TRBV30	NA	TRBJ1-5	CAWSVLLRDQPQHF	TGTGCCTGGAGTGTACTCTTGCGGGATCAGCCCCAGCATTTT
NA	TRBV11-1	NA	TRBJ2-7	CASSLGSEQYF	TGTGCCAGCAGCTTAGGAAGCGAGCAGTACTTC
NA	TRBV5-1	NA	TRBJ1-3	CASAEALGAGNTIYF	TGCGCCAGCGCCGAGGCTTTGGGGGCTGGAAACACCATATATTTT
NA	TRBV30	NA	TRBJ1-6	CAWSSDFSYNSPLHF	TGTGCCTGGAGTAGTGACTTCTCCTATAATTCACCCCTCCACTTT
NA	TRBV30	medium-sized	TRBJ1-1	CAWRGTPAVGFLGNTEAFF	TGTGCCTGGAGGGGGACTCCCGCCGTGGGGTTTTTGGGTAACACTGAAGCTTTCTTT
TRBD2	TRBV4-3	NA	TRBJ2-3	CASSQDGGTSGSTDTQYF	TGCGCCAGCAGCCAAGATGGCGGGACTAGCGGGAGCACAGATACGCAGTATTTT
NA	TRBV30	NA	TRBJ1-1	CAWSGTHNTEAFF	TGTGCCTGGAGTGGGACACATAACACTGAAGCTTTCTTT
NA	TRBV6-4	few	TRBJ2-1	CASSPDYNEQFF	TGTGCCAGCAGCCCGGATTACAATGAGCAGTTCTTC
NA	TRBV10-3	NA	TRBJ1-1	CATRKQQGNTEAFF	TGTGCCACAAGGAAGCAACAAGGGAACACTGAAGCTTTCTTT
TRBD1	TRBV19	NA	TRBJ2-7	CASKQDRGQDEQYF	TGTGCCAGTAAGCAGGACAGGGGGCAGGACGAGCAGTACTTC
NA	TRBV4-2	medium-sized	TRBJ1-2	CASSEGDRQRAYGYTF	TGTGCCAGCAGCGAAGGGGACCGTCAAAGGGCCTATGGCTACACCTTC
NA	TRBV4-2	NA	TRBJ2-7	CASSQEWSEKQYF	TGTGCCAGCAGCCAAGAATGGTCCGAAAAGCAGTACTTC
NA	TRBV11-1	NA	TRBJ2-5	CASSPGHQGAQYF	TGTGCCAGCAGCCCGGGCCACCAAGGGGCCCAGTACTTC
NA	TRBV3-1/TRBV3-2	NA	TRBJ2-3	CASSPGGRIYTDTQYF	TGTGCCAGCAGTCCGGGGGGCCGCATCTACACAGATACGCAGTATTTT
NA	TRBV4-3	NA	TRBJ2-3	CASSQDLGRRDTQYF	TGCGCCAGCAGCCAAGATCTTGGTAGGCGTGATACGCAGTATTTT
TRBD2	TRBV12-5	NA	TRBJ2-5	CASGDPLAGGGETQYF	TGTGCTAGTGGTGACCCCCTAGCGGGGGGGGGAGAGACCCAGTACTTC
NA	TRBV4-1	NA	TRBJ2-5	CASRAGFRETQYF	TGCGCCAGCAGGGCAGGGTTCAGAGAGACCCAGTACTTC
NA	TRBV13	once	TRBJ2-2	CASNQGGLPTGTGELFF	TGTGCCAGCAACCAGGGAGGACTCCCTACGGGGACCGGGGAGCTGTTTTTT
NA	TRBV3-1/TRBV3-2	NA	TRBJ2-1	CASSQVGTGREQFF	TGTGCCAGCAGCCAAGTGGGCACAGGTCGTGAGCAGTTCTTC
NA	TRBV30	NA	TRBJ1-1	CAWSPTGYTEAFF	TGTGCCTGGAGTCCAACAGGGTACACTGAAGCTTTCTTT
NA	TRBV5-4	NA	TRBJ2-7	CASSLPGTVAYEQYF	TGTGCCAGCAGCTTACCAGGGACGGTGGCCTACGAGCAGTACTTC
NA	TRBV4-1	NA	TRBJ2-3	CASSPMGSDTQYF	TGCGCCAGCAGCCCTATGGGGTCAGATACGCAGTATTTT
NA	TRBV14	NA	TRBJ1-1	CASSQGDPEGWYTEAFF	TGTGCCAGCAGCCAAGGGGACCCGGAGGGCTGGTACACTGAAGCTTTCTTT
TRBD1	TRBV9	once	TRBJ2-2	CASSPRTGVNTGELFF	TGTGCCAGCAGCCCCAGGACAGGAGTGAACACCGGGGAGCTGTTTTTT
NA	TRBV19	once	TRBJ2-5	CASSIIQGETQYF	TGTGCCAGTAGTATCATACAGGGTGAGACCCAGTACTTC
TRBD1	TRBV5-5	NA	TRBJ1-1	CASSLDPGGTEAFF	TGTGCCAGCAGCTTGGACCCAGGGGGCACTGAAGCTTTCTTT
TRBD1	TRBV2	NA	TRBJ1-5	CASSGNTGTGGNQPQHF	TGTGCCAGCAGCGGCAACACCGGGACAGGGGGTAATCAGCCCCAGCATTTT
NA	TRBV2	NA	TRBJ2-1	CASKFGGSYNEQFF	TGTGCCAGCAAGTTCGGGGGATCCTACAATGAGCAGTTCTTC
TRBD2	TRBV5-4	NA	TRBJ2-3	CASHRGLAGGPDTQYF	TGTGCCAGCCACCGAGGGCTTGCGGGGGGGCCAGATACGCAGTATTTT
TRBD1	TRBV6-5	NA	TRBJ1-2	CASSYSGTGTYGYTF	TGTGCCAGCAGTTATTCCGGGACAGGTACTTATGGCTACACCTTC
NA	TRBV29-1	NA	TRBJ2-3	CSGQGGTDTQYF	TGCAGCGGTCAAGGTGGGACAGATACGCAGTATTTT
NA	TRBV7-3	NA	TRBJ1-6	CASSAGGGGSPLHF	TGTGCCAGCAGCGCAGGAGGCGGAGGATCACCCCTCCACTTT
TRBD2	TRBV10-3	NA	TRBJ2-3	CAISYGGGTDTQYF	TGTGCCATCAGTTACGGGGGGGGCACAGATACGCAGTATTTT
TRBD1	TRBV27	NA	TRBJ1-1	CASSPGTAEAFF	TGTGCCAGCAGTCCCGGGACAGCTGAAGCTTTCTTT
NA	TRBV19	NA	TRBJ1-6	CASSIWNSPLHF	TGTGCCAGTAGTATTTGGAATTCACCCCTCCACTTT
NA	TRBV5-4	once	TRBJ2-2	CASSLEGTGELFF	TGTGCCAGCAGCTTAGAGGGCACCGGGGAGCTGTTTTTT
NA	TRBV4-1	medium-sized	TRBJ2-7	CASSQGPPTEQYF	TGCGCCAGCAGCCAAGGGCCCCCCACCGAGCAGTACTTC
NA	TRBV7-2	NA	TRBJ2-7	CASSKQGATHEQYF	TGTGCCAGCAGTAAACAAGGGGCGACCCACGAGCAGTACTTC
NA	TRBV6-5	once	TRBJ1-6	CASRVPLNSPLHF	TGTGCCAGCCGAGTCCCCCTTAATTCACCCCTCCACTTT
TRBD2	TRBV7-2	NA	TRBJ2-1	CASSAWTSGGAGEQFF	TGTGCCAGCAGCGCCTGGACTAGCGGGGGGGCAGGCGAGCAGTTCTTC
NA	TRBV21-1	NA	TRBJ2-3	CASSKAKGPGSLSTDTQYF	TGTGCCAGCAGCAAAGCTAAAGGCCCGGGGAGCCTGAGCACAGATACGCAGTATTTT
NA	TRBV6-5	NA	TRBJ2-7	CASNAPSSYEQYF	TGTGCCAGCAACGCGCCGAGCTCCTACGAGCAGTACTTC
TRBD2	TRBV5-8	NA	TRBJ2-1	CASSSLAGGPVLFF	TGTGCCAGCAGCTCACTAGCGGGGGGGCCGGTTTTGTTCTTC
NA	TRBV5-1	few	TRBJ1-1	CASSWTNGGTEAFF	TGCGCCAGCAGCTGGACAAACGGAGGGACTGAAGCTTTCTTT